This T cell receptor beta chain was identified in a study of CD8 T cells in ankylosing spondylitis (dated by TCRdb to the late 2010s). With regard to the full study: T cell receptor beta repertoires were profiled in healthy donors and ankylosing spondylitis patients so that disease-linked TCR variants could be found. Samples of peripheral blood were taken, and for ankylosing spondylitis patients, synovial fluid was collected as well. The full study cohort was made up of 25 ankylosing spondylitis patients and about a hundred healthy donors.

Overall study outcomes, separate from this receptor: The disease-linked clones were reported to be significantly enriched in matched synovial fluid samples from ankylosing spondylitis patients. Some of the motif variants had been reported before in the synovial fluid and blood of reactive arthritis patients, a finding that suggests common disease-initiation mechanisms. The disease-linked clones showed a CD8+ phenotype and occurred at relatively low frequencies in peripheral blood. A TCR beta motif made up of seven or eight highly homologous amino acid variants appeared to be characteristic of blood from ankylosing spondylitis patients.

Sequencing was carried out with an Illumina HiSeq 2500. Quantitative 5'-RACE with molecular barcodes was the method used to prepare the TCR beta libraries. In the authors' own workflow: To identify disease-linked TCR variants, a new computational method was used, one built on a probabilistic model of VDJ rearrangement. TCRdb ran its own pipeline on the public reads, namely fastp trimming at Q25 and MiXCR clone calling, and kept in-frame beta chains. Identical CDR3 protein sequences are pooled into one entry, listed with their most common genes and DNA. TCRdb assigned the V and J calls; the authors' analysis was not used. This sample holds fewer than 500,000 distinct CDR3 sequences; around 20% were observed only once. 15% to 20% of the sample belongs to the ten largest clones. The cysteine opens and the phenylalanine closes a CDR3 of 17 amino acids. The read is trimmed to its CDR3 DNA, 51 bases read in frame from base 1. Clipping removes 3 bases from V and 4 bases from J, with 12 as the unmatched junction base count. CDR1 and CDR2, looked up from the germline V gene, are MNHEY and SVGAGI.

Regarding this clonotype: The antigen it recognizes is unknown. Base-call qualities are not available, and no considerably larger clone is one nucleotide away.

The chain is made from TRBV6-5 and TRBJ2-3, and TRBD2 matches 8 of the central bases. The origin of this receptor is a male donor with ankylosing spondylitis. The sample taken for sequencing was blood, either unsorted or a sorted T cell fraction (not recorded which). Read as DNA, the sequence is TGTGCCAGCAGTTATCACCCGAGGAGCGGGAGATCAGATACGCAGTATTTT. Its protein reads: CASSYHPRSGRSDTQYF.